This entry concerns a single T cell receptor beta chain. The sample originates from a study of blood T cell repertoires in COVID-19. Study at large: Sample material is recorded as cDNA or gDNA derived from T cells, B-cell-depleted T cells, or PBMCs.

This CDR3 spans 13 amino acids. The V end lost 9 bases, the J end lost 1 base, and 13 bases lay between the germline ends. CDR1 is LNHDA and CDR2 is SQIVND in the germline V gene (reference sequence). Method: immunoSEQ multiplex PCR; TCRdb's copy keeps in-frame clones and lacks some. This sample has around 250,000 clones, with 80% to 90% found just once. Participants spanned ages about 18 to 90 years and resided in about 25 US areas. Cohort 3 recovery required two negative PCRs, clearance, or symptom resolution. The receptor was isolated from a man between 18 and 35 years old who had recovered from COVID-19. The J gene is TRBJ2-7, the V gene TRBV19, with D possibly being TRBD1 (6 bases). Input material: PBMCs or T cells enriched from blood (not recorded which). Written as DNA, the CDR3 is TGTGCCAGCCAAGACGGGACATCCTACGAGCAGTACTTC. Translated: CASQDGTSYEQYF.